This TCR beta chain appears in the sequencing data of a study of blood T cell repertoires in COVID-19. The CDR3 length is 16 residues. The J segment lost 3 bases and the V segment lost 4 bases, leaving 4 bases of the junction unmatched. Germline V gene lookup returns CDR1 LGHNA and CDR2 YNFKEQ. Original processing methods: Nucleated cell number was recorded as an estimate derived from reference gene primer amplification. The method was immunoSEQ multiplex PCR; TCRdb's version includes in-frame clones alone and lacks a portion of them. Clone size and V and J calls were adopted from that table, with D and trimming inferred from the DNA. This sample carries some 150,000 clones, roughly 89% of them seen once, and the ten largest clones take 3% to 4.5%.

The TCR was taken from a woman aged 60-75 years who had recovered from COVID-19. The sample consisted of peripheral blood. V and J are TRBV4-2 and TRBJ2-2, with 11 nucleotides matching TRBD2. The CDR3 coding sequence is TGTGCCAGCAGCCTACCGGGACTAGCGGACACCGGGGAGCTGTTTTTT. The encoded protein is CASSLPGLADTGELFF.